The entry below describes one T cell receptor beta chain. This sample was included in a study of blood T cell repertoires in COVID-19. At the level of the study: The United States, Italy and Spain provided the acute and convalescent COVID-19 samples. T cells, B-cell-depleted T cells, or PBMCs supplied cDNA or gDNA.

Authors' analysis steps: Cell counts per sample came from amplifying reference gene primers. Clones were sequenced by immunoSEQ multiplex PCR, and TCRdb holds only the in-frame ones, with some missing. The V and J calls and clone size come from that table; D and trimming were worked out from the DNA. The table shows under 200,000 clones, with roughly 82% occurring only once. Recruited during active infection, patients (from Seattle) were subsequently followed longitudinally. The germline CDR1 and CDR2 sequences are MDHEN and SYDVKM. The CDR3 is 16 amino acids. Between the trimmed V and J ends, which lost 5 bases and 6 bases, there was a span of 20 bases.

This chain links TRBV28 with TRBJ1-5, with TRBD1 as a possible D gene (6 bases). The sequencing input was peripheral blood. The source is a woman aged 55 to 70 with COVID-19, enrolled during active disease. This CDR3 is CASSPAATGFRQPQHF. The DNA for the CDR3 is TGTGCCAGCAGTCCCGCCGCCACAGGGTTCCGTCAGCCCCAGCATTTT. Full variable domain (outside the CDR3, taken from reference TRBV28 and TRBJ1-5): DVKVTQSSRYLVKRTGEKVFLECVQDMDHENMFWYRQDPGLGLRLIYFSYDVKMKEKGDIPEGYSVSREKKERFSLILESASTNQTSMYLCASSPAATGFRQPQHFGDGTRLSIL.